The sequence of this T cell receptor (beta chain) was determined in a study of shared clonotypes between healthy human individuals (TCRdb year 2020). With regard to the full study: Three men and two women, aged 18 to 49 years, made up the cohort. For each donor, CD4 naive and CD4 memory were each given three plates, CD8 naive was given two plates, and CD8 memory was given one plate. The study deeply sequenced blood TCR repertoires of about 5 healthy adults to estimate repertoire size and the extent of clonotype sharing between individuals. Different laboratories and diverse techniques were used to prepare libraries and sequence TCR repertoires, to increase sequencing depth and limit assay-specific biases. Leukapheresis yielded between about 0.94 and 9 billion PBMCs per donor.

The donors were healthy, HIV-negative adults with no recently reported acute infections or vaccinations. Only Caucasian adults living in Nashville, Tennessee, USA were represented among the donors. Magnetic negative selection was used to enrich CD4+ T cells, after which naive cells were positively selected on CD45RA and the negative fraction became the memory subset. After blood collection by leukapheresis, PBMCs were isolated using Ficoll-Histopaque density gradient centrifugation and then cryopreserved in the vapor phase of liquid nitrogen. Analytical flow cytometry was used to check the purity and quantity of each magnetically sorted T cell population. From each sorted fraction, genomic DNA was isolated and quantified by UV absorbance on a Nanodrop 2000c. Study-level results and caveats: Incomplete sequencing was indicated by rarefaction of sorted-subset datasets, despite the large sequencing depth. Compared with non-shared clonotypes, clonotypes shared by all four sorted-subset donors had higher generation probabilities. When a handful of donors were compared, the shared fraction of clonotypes was roughly 5% for naive CD4, 3.5% for naive CD8, 2.3% for memory CD4, and 0.35% to 0.4% for memory CD8. Pairwise subsampling indicated that sequencing depth was expected to affect the degree of clonotype sharing among donors. Sampling was restricted to blood, and TCR repertoires in tissue are likely to differ from TCR repertoires in blood. The small number of donors limited the genetic and exposure-history diversity represented. Larger estimated clonotype richness was generally found for naive subsets than for memory subsets.

Note on this clone: Its antigen remains unidentified. No per-base quality is available; no much larger clone lies one base away.

In the germline V gene (reference sequence), CDR1 corresponds to GTSNPN and CDR2 to SVGIG. A distance of 9 bases separates the germline ends of V and J, which lose 0 bases and 0 bases respectively. From the cysteine up to the phenylalanine, the CDR3 has a length of 15 residues. CDR3 DNA is the only sequence kept; it has 45 bases, read in frame from the first base. Using the deep immunoSEQ assay, TCR CDR3 regions were amplified from genomic DNA by multiplex PCR. Extracted genomic DNA from each cell subset was spread evenly across all wells of several immunoSEQ 96-well plates, with each plate serving as a replicate. For sorted subsets, 150 to 200 ng genomic DNA, equal to some 28,000 T cell genomes, was loaded into each replicate PCR. Purified libraries were measured with a Qubit 3.0 fluorometer, size-checked on a Bioanalyzer 2100, and measured again with the KAPA Library Quantification kit. Every immunoSEQ 96-well plate was sequenced on a dedicated single-read 150-cycle Illumina NextSeq 550 flow cell. The study's processing was this. Because the immunoSEQ output included only junctional sequences and no quality scores, the filtering could not be the same as the filtering used for full-length reads. To assign V/J genes and CDR3, sequences were annotated using PyIR, a Python wrapper for IgBLAST v1.9, with IMGT germline references. Reads were removed for weak V/J assignments (E-value above 1e-6), missing CDR3, stop codons, out-of-frame junctions, or ambiguous translated residues. V3J clonotypes were defined by identical inferred V gene, J gene, and CDR3 amino acid sequence. The percentage overlap between two repertoires was calculated by dividing the number of shared unique clonotypes by the size of the smaller repertoire. Repertoire richness was assessed with RTK rarefaction, the Chao1 estimator, and Recon v2.1 estimates of unobserved clonotypes. OLGA was used to compute generation probabilities for all TCRbeta clonotypes that the gDNA method yielded from a few donors. As stored in TCRdb, this immuneACCESS dataset retains in-frame rearrangements with V and J assigned. A fraction of the clones does not appear; measured against another copy, unresolved V genes explain less than half of the discrepancy, and the remainder lacks a known reason. V, J and clone size were drawn from that table, and D and trimming were deduced from the DNA. This sample lists nearly 1 million clones; more than 75% were detected once. Clones ranked in the top ten supply around 1.5% of the sample.

The chain employs TRBV30 and TRBJ1-3; TRBD1 could be the D gene, as 6 bases match. The receptor was derived from a man younger than 35 in good health. The sample comprised memory CD4+ T cells sorted from blood. The cell subset or site tag for this specimen amounts to: CD45RA-negative fraction. The bases read TGTGCCTGGAGTGTGGACAGCTCCTCTGGAAACACCATATATTTT. It encodes CAWSVDSSSGNTIYF. Where the CDR3 stops, the reference TRBV30 and TRBJ1-3 genes take over; the full variable domain is SQTIHQWPATLVQPVGSPLSLECTVEGTSNPNLYWYRQAAGRGLQLLFYSVGIGQISSEVPQNLSASRPQDRQFILSSKKLLLSDSGFYLCAWSVDSSSGNTIYFGEGSWLTVV.